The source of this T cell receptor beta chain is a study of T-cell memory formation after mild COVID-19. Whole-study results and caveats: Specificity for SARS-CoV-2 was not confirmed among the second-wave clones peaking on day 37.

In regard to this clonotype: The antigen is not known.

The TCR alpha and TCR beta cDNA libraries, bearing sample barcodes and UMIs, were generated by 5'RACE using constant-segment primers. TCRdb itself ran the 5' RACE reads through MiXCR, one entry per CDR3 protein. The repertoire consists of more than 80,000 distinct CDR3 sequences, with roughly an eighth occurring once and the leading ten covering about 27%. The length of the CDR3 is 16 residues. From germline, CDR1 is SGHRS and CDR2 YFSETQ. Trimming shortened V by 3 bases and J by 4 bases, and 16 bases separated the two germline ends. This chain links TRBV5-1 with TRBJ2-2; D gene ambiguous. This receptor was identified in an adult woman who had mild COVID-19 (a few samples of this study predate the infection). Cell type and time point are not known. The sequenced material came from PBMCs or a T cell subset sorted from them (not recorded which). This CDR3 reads CASSSIPGEGTGELFF. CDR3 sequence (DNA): TGCGCCAGCAGCTCCATACCAGGTGAAGGCACCGGGGAGCTGTTTTTT.